The present entry profiles one T cell receptor beta chain with its context. This sample is part of a study of technical replicates of blood from several donors. Sequencing used immunoSEQ multiplex PCR; TCRdb keeps in-frame clones, though not all of them. In the table there are 100,000 or so clones, approximately 93% of which are singletons. Deletions cut 0 bases from V and 5 bases from J, with 9 bases between. The CDR3 contains 14 residues. Per germline, CDR1 SGDLS and CDR2 YYNGEE. The receptor comes from a human donor in good health. The rearrangement uses TRBV9 and TRBJ2-1, with D possibly being TRBD2 (5 bases). Sequences were obtained from T cells isolated from PBMCs. CDR3 in amino acids: CASSVGVGDNEQFF. The CDR3 DNA is TGTGCCAGCAGCGTAGGAGTGGGAGACAATGAGCAGTTCTTC. The full variable domain, rest sourced from reference TRBV9 and TRBJ2-1, is DSGVTQTPKHLITATGQRVTLRCSPRSGDLSVYWYQQSLDQGLQFLIQYYNGEERAKGNILERFSAQQFPDLHSELNLSSLELGDSALYFCASSVGVGDNEQFFGPGTRLTVL.